The T cell receptor beta chain described here comes from a study of response to subunit inactivated influenza vaccine. There are a few counts of this clonotype. Its antigen is as yet unknown. The CDR3 extends over 17 amino acids. The ends lost 3 bases at V and 2 bases at J; junction bases unmatched: 8. Whole-study results and caveats: It was suggested by the authors that few new T cells are recruited by each seasonal influenza vaccination.

TCRdb re-derived calls from the RT-PCR reads in MiXCR, one entry per CDR3 protein. The table includes around 580,000 distinct CDR3 sequences, around 15% detected once. The sequences come from PBMCs from blood, collected 11 to 12 days after vaccination. This TCR came from a man aged 45-65 years who received an inactivated influenza vaccine. The V gene is TRBV12-3 or TRBV12-4, the J gene TRBJ2-3; 10 positions agree with TRBD2. The CDR3 DNA follows: TGTGCCAGCAGTTTGGGTCGGACTAGCGGAAACACAGATACGCAGTATTTT. The encoded protein is CASSLGRTSGNTDTQYF.